This is a list of T cell receptor beta chains from one sample in a study of T cells in localized non-small cell lung cancer. Assay used: immunoSEQ multiplex PCR; TCRdb lists only in-frame clones, some missing. The sample lists nearly 35,000 clones; around 90% were seen once. The sequences come from peripheral blood mononuclear cells, collected before any cancer treatment. The receptors derive from a female donor over 55 with stage II lung adenocarcinoma. Both conserved end residues are part of each CDR3. A D gene is named only where the DNA matches it firmly. Clone size is shown for a subset of rows, as once, few, many or a class of expanded clone.

.,.,TRBV6-5,TRBJ1-5,CASSPPGGLNQPQHF,TGTGCCAGCAGCCCCCCCGGGGGCTTAAATCAGCCCCAGCATTTT
.,TRBD1,TRBV28,TRBJ1-4,CASSTPGQGAEKLFF,TGTGCCAGCAGTACTCCGGGACAGGGGGCAGAAAAACTGTTTTTT
once,.,TRBV10-3,TRBJ1-3,CAISPQGGSSGNTIYF,TGTGCCATCAGTCCCCAGGGAGGTTCCTCTGGAAACACCATATATTTT
.,TRBD1,TRBV4-1,TRBJ2-7,CASSQGGPERTGGKYEQYF,TGCGCCAGCAGCCAAGGGGGCCCCGAAAGAACAGGGGGGAAGTACGAGCAGTACTTC
.,.,TRBV7-9,TRBJ1-1,CASSLAQAFF,TGTGCCAGCAGCTTAGCCCAAGCTTTCTTT
.,.,TRBV6-1,TRBJ1-4,CASSETSGATNEKLFF,TGTGCCAGCAGTGAGACCTCAGGAGCAACTAATGAAAAACTGTTTTTT
.,.,TRBV30,TRBJ1-5,CAWSLGPGRAGRQPQHF,TGTGCCTGGAGTCTCGGTCCCGGCAGGGCGGGTCGGCAGCCCCAGCATTTT
.,.,TRBV5-6,TRBJ2-7,CASSLKGWEQYF,TGTGCCAGCAGCTTGAAGGGGTGGGAGCAGTACTTC
.,.,TRBV7-9,TRBJ1-4,CASSLDPGRGLFF,TGTGCCAGCAGCTTAGATCCCGGACGGGGCCTGTTTTTT
.,TRBD1,TRBV11-2,TRBJ1-1,CASSLGTGQNTEAFF,TGTGCCAGCAGCTTAGGGACAGGGCAGAACACTGAAGCTTTCTTT
.,.,TRBV27,TRBJ2-7,CASRTHGASYEQYF,TGTGCCAGCCGAACTCACGGGGCTTCCTACGAGCAGTACTTC
.,.,TRBV30,TRBJ1-2,CAWSVRGDGNTF,TGTGCCTGGAGTGTACGGGGTGATGGTAACACCTTC
.,TRBD2,TRBV9,TRBJ2-1,CASSASGLAGARRDNEQFF,TGTGCCAGCAGCGCCAGCGGTTTAGCGGGAGCCCGTCGGGACAATGAGCAGTTCTTC
.,.,TRBV7-6,TRBJ2-2,CASSVKNTGELFF,TGTGCCAGCAGCGTAAAGAACACCGGGGAGCTGTTTTTT
.,.,TRBV6-1,TRBJ1-3,CASQGHSGNTIYF,TGTGCCAGTCAGGGGCACTCTGGAAACACCATATATTTT
.,.,TRBV7-9,TRBJ2-5,CASSTGREETQYF,TGTGCCAGCAGCACGGGAAGGGAAGAGACCCAGTACTTC
.,TRBD1,TRBV5-1,TRBJ2-7,CASSLEAGGSYEQYF,TGCGCCAGCAGCTTGGAGGCAGGGGGCTCCTACGAGCAGTACTTC
.,TRBD1,TRBV2,TRBJ1-6,CAGAGGPSYNSPLHF,TGTGCCGGCGCAGGGGGTCCGTCCTATAATTCACCCCTCCACTTT
.,TRBD1,TRBV7-9,TRBJ1-6,CASSASGTGRSPLHF,TGTGCCAGCAGCGCCTCCGGGACAGGTCGATCACCCCTCCACTTT
.,TRBD2,TRBV4-1,TRBJ2-7,CASSQKDGEGYEQYF,TGCGCCAGCAGCCAAAAAGACGGGGAGGGATACGAGCAGTACTTC
.,.,TRBV5-4,TRBJ1-2,CASSPGFGDYGYTF,TGTGCCAGCAGCCCAGGCTTCGGGGACTATGGCTACACCTTC
.,TRBD1,TRBV7-9,TRBJ1-5,CASSRQGDQPQHF,TGTGCCAGCAGCCGACAGGGCGATCAGCCCCAGCATTTT
.,.,TRBV11-2,TRBJ1-3,CASSLGAASGNTIYF,TGTGCCAGCAGCTTAGGAGCAGCCTCTGGAAACACCATATATTTT
.,TRBD2,TRBV7-8,TRBJ2-1,CASRYSGGAFLNEQFF,TGTGCCAGCAGATATAGCGGGGGGGCTTTTCTGAATGAGCAGTTCTTC
.,TRBD1,TRBV4-3,TRBJ2-2,CASSPRTGDATGELFF,TGCGCCAGCAGCCCCCGGACAGGGGACGCCACCGGGGAGCTGTTTTTT
.,.,TRBV5-6,TRBJ1-5,CASSLYRVGNQPQHF,TGTGCCAGCAGCTTGTACAGGGTTGGCAATCAGCCCCAGCATTTT
.,TRBD1,TRBV19,TRBJ2-7,CASSIGQGTTYEQYF,TGTGCCAGTAGTATCGGACAGGGCACAACCTACGAGCAGTACTTC
.,.,TRBV30,TRBJ1-1,CAWRVGINTEAFF,TGTGCCTGGAGGGTAGGGATAAACACTGAAGCTTTCTTT
.,TRBD1,TRBV27,TRBJ1-4,CASSLRGQEKLFF,TGTGCCAGCAGTCTCAGGGGGCAAGAAAAACTGTTTTTT
.,.,TRBV28,TRBJ2-1,CASSLGAARYNEQFF,TGTGCCAGCAGTTTAGGGGCTGCTAGGTACAATGAGCAGTTCTTC
.,.,TRBV2,TRBJ1-1,CASSVLSDTEAFF,TGTGCCAGCAGTGTTCTCTCGGACACTGAAGCTTTCTTT
.,.,TRBV9,TRBJ1-3,CASAEGNTIYF,TGTGCCAGCGCGGAGGGAAACACCATATATTTT
.,.,TRBV9,TRBJ2-4,CASSVGADKNIQYF,TGTGCCAGCAGCGTTGGTGCAGATAAAAACATTCAGTACTTC
.,.,TRBV9,TRBJ2-2,CASSVVVGELFF,TGTGCCAGCAGCGTAGTGGTCGGGGAGCTGTTTTTT
.,.,TRBV6-5,TRBJ2-3,CASSYEGRVSTDTQYF,TGTGCCAGCAGTTACGAGGGCAGGGTCAGCACAGATACGCAGTATTTT
.,TRBD2,TRBV7-6,TRBJ2-3,CASSISSSGGATDTQYF,TGTGCCAGCAGCATTTCGTCTAGCGGGGGGGCCACAGATACGCAGTATTTT
once,.,TRBV19,TRBJ2-1,CASLKGSSVSYNEQFF,TGTGCCAGCCTAAAGGGGAGCTCCGTCTCCTACAATGAGCAGTTCTTC
once,.,TRBV2,TRBJ1-2,CASSELGQGDDGYTF,TGTGCCAGCAGTGAGCTGGGCCAGGGTGATGACGGCTACACCTTC
.,.,TRBV25-1,TRBJ2-7,CASRQGRNEQYF,TGTGCCAGCAGGCAGGGGAGGAACGAGCAGTACTTC
.,.,TRBV6-5,TRBJ2-1,CASSSRGNEQFF,TGTGCCAGCAGCTCTCGGGGCAATGAGCAGTTCTTC
.,.,TRBV7-9,TRBJ2-7,CASRPIPGHGEQYF,TGTGCCAGCAGACCCATACCGGGACATGGCGAGCAGTACTTC
.,.,TRBV28,TRBJ2-7,CASRNDAGYEQYF,TGTGCCAGCAGAAATGACGCTGGCTACGAGCAGTACTTC
.,.,TRBV6-6,TRBJ1-5,CATSRGDSNQPQHF,TGTGCCACCTCTCGAGGGGACAGCAATCAGCCCCAGCATTTT
.,.,TRBV7-9,TRBJ2-3,CASSLGATDTQYF,TGTGCCAGCAGCTTAGGGGCCACAGATACGCAGTATTTT
.,.,TRBV19,TRBJ2-5,CASSHTGQGGETQYF,TGTGCCAGTAGTCATACGGGGCAGGGTGGGGAGACCCAGTACTTC
.,.,TRBV6-5,TRBJ1-5,CASSFDSSNQPQHF,TGTGCCAGCAGTTTTGACAGTAGCAATCAGCCCCAGCATTTT
.,.,TRBV6-6,TRBJ2-7,CASSSPTLASYEQYF,TGTGCCAGCAGTTCCCCGACCTTGGCCTCCTACGAGCAGTACTTC
once,.,TRBV29-1,TRBJ2-2,CSAQGLIYTGELFF,TGCAGCGCTCAGGGTTTAATCTACACCGGGGAGCTGTTTTTT
.,.,TRBV29-1,TRBJ2-5,CSVEAGRGETQYF,TGCAGCGTTGAAGCCGGACGCGGGGAGACCCAGTACTTC
.,TRBD1,TRBV29-1,TRBJ1-4,CSPTGTGRQKLFF,TGCAGCCCTACCGGGACAGGCCGTCAAAAACTGTTTTTT
.,TRBD1,TRBV7-7,TRBJ2-6,CASSLPGQGSVLTF,TGTGCCAGCAGCCTACCGGGACAGGGTAGCGTCCTGACTTTC
.,.,TRBV10-3,TRBJ1-4,CAIKAATNEKLFF,TGTGCCATCAAGGCAGCAACTAATGAAAAACTGTTTTTT
.,TRBD1,TRBV7-2,TRBJ1-1,CASSPGTGGVLGEAFF,TGTGCCAGCAGCCCCGGGACAGGGGGCGTCTTGGGGGAAGCTTTCTTT